The rows below give T cell receptor beta chains drawn from one sample of a study of T cells in Graves' hyperthyroidism and ophthalmopathy. One entry per CDR3 protein, called by TCRdb with MiXCR from the multiplex PCR reads. The data hold roughly 640,000 distinct CDR3 sequences, with around 16% observed a single time. The sample taken for sequencing was blood. All receptors derive from a woman aged 40 to 55 with Graves' ophthalmopathy. The CDR3 runs from the conserved cysteine through the conserved F or W. D genes are given only for firm matches. Only part of the rows carry a size: once, few, many, or a class if the clone is expanded.

clone_size: many
d_call: TRBD1
cdr3_length: 16
v_call: TRBV20-1
j_call: TRBJ1-6
cdr3_nt: TGCAGTGCTAGAGAACAGGGGATCTCCTATAATTCACCCCTCCACTTT
cdr3_aa: CSAREQGISYNSPLHF

clone_size: many
d_call: -
cdr3_length: 13
v_call: TRBV20-1
j_call: TRBJ2-7
cdr3_nt: TGCAGTGCTAGCCCCGGAAACTCCTACGAGCAGTACTTC
cdr3_aa: CSASPGNSYEQYF

clone_size: many
d_call: -
cdr3_length: 16
v_call: TRBV11-2
j_call: TRBJ2-3
cdr3_nt: TGTGCCAGCAGCTTAGGTGACAGGTTGAGCACAGATACGCAGTATTTT
cdr3_aa: CASSLGDRLSTDTQYF

clone_size: few
d_call: -
cdr3_length: 14
v_call: TRBV28
j_call: TRBJ2-2
cdr3_nt: TGTGCCACCCGGGGAACGGGAGTAGCCGGGGAGCTGTTTTTT
cdr3_aa: CATRGTGVAGELFF

clone_size: -
d_call: TRBD1
cdr3_length: 19
v_call: TRBV7-8
j_call: TRBJ1-1
cdr3_nt: TGTGCCAGCAGCTATCAGGCCGGGGGGACAGGGGGCCCGGCGTACGAAGCTTTCTTT
cdr3_aa: CASSYQAGGTGGPAYEAFF

clone_size: many
d_call: -
cdr3_length: 15
v_call: TRBV5-8
j_call: TRBJ2-7
cdr3_nt: TGTGCCAGCAGCACCCGGACGGCCAACTCCTACGAGCAGTACTTC
cdr3_aa: CASSTRTANSYEQYF

clone_size: many
d_call: -
cdr3_length: 14
v_call: TRBV29-1
j_call: TRBJ2-3
cdr3_nt: TGCAGCGCTGTCGGGGGAGAAGGTTTGGATACGCAGTATTTT
cdr3_aa: CSAVGGEGLDTQYF

clone_size: many
d_call: -
cdr3_length: 14
v_call: TRBV30
j_call: TRBJ2-3
cdr3_nt: TGTGCCTGGAGTGTTGTTCCACTATCAGATACGCAGTATTTT
cdr3_aa: CAWSVVPLSDTQYF

clone_size: few
d_call: TRBD1
cdr3_length: 14
v_call: TRBV5-1
j_call: TRBJ1-4
cdr3_nt: TGCGCCAGCAGCCGGACAGGAACGGATGAAAAACTGTTTTTT
cdr3_aa: CASSRTGTDEKLFF

clone_size: many
d_call: -
cdr3_length: 14
v_call: TRBV28
j_call: TRBJ2-3
cdr3_nt: TGTGCCAGCAGCGACATATTAATCACAGATACGCAGTATTTT
cdr3_aa: CASSDILITDTQYF

clone_size: many
d_call: -
cdr3_length: 17
v_call: TRBV7-8
j_call: TRBJ2-3
cdr3_nt: TGTGCCAGCAGCTTAGGCGAGACTAGGACTTTCCTAGATACGCAGTATTTT
cdr3_aa: CASSLGETRTFLDTQYF

clone_size: -
d_call: -
cdr3_length: 16
v_call: TRBV11-2
j_call: TRBJ1-4
cdr3_nt: TGTGCCAGCAGTTACTCGGGCCCGGGCGTAGGCGAAAAACTGTTTTTT
cdr3_aa: CASSYSGPGVGEKLFF

clone_size: many
d_call: -
cdr3_length: 13
v_call: TRBV7-3
j_call: TRBJ1-1
cdr3_nt: TGTGCCAGCAGCTCGATGCTTGGCACTGAAGCTTTCTTT
cdr3_aa: CASSSMLGTEAFF

clone_size: -
d_call: -
cdr3_length: 11
v_call: TRBV20-1
j_call: TRBJ2-4
cdr3_nt: TGCAGTGCCAGCGGCCAGATGGATCAGTACTTC
cdr3_aa: CSASGQMDQYF

clone_size: -
d_call: -
cdr3_length: 14
v_call: TRBV30
j_call: TRBJ1-5
cdr3_nt: TGTGCCTGGAGTGCGGTACAGACTACGGGGCCCCAGCATTTT
cdr3_aa: CAWSAVQTTGPQHF

clone_size: few
d_call: -
cdr3_length: 15
v_call: TRBV9
j_call: TRBJ2-3
cdr3_nt: TGTGCCAGCAGCGTAACACCCACTAGCACAGATACGCAGTATTTT
cdr3_aa: CASSVTPTSTDTQYF

clone_size: few
d_call: -
cdr3_length: 13
v_call: TRBV28
j_call: TRBJ2-6
cdr3_nt: TGTGCCAGCAGTTCTCTAGGGGTCAACGTCCTGACTTTC
cdr3_aa: CASSSLGVNVLTF

clone_size: once
d_call: -
cdr3_length: 14
v_call: TRBV6-9
j_call: TRBJ2-5
cdr3_nt: TGTGCCAGCAGTTACATGGGCCGCCAAGAGACCCAGTACTTC
cdr3_aa: CASSYMGRQETQYF

clone_size: many
d_call: TRBD1
cdr3_length: 14
v_call: TRBV18
j_call: TRBJ1-5
cdr3_nt: TGTGCCAGCTCACCGGGACAGGGGCATCAGCCCCAGCATTTT
cdr3_aa: CASSPGQGHQPQHF

clone_size: -
d_call: -
cdr3_length: 15
v_call: TRBV18
j_call: TRBJ1-3
cdr3_nt: TGTGCCAGCTCACCACCGGGAGGGAACGGAAACACCATATATTTT
cdr3_aa: CASSPPGGNGNTIYF

clone_size: -
d_call: TRBD1
cdr3_length: 17
v_call: TRBV7-2
j_call: TRBJ1-5
cdr3_nt: TGTGCCAGCAGCTTAGTCTGGCCAGGGGGGAGAAATCAGCTCCAGCATTTT
cdr3_aa: CASSLVWPGGRNQLQHF

clone_size: -
d_call: -
cdr3_length: 15
v_call: TRBV10-3
j_call: TRBJ2-5
cdr3_nt: TGTGCCATCAGTGAGTCGCCAGAAACACAAGAGACCCAGTACTTC
cdr3_aa: CAISESPETQETQYF

clone_size: many
d_call: TRBD1
cdr3_length: 14
v_call: TRBV29-1
j_call: TRBJ2-7
cdr3_nt: TGCAGCGCTACAGGGGGACAGGGCACCTACGAGCAGTACTTC
cdr3_aa: CSATGGQGTYEQYF

clone_size: -
d_call: -
cdr3_length: 18
v_call: TRBV3-1
j_call: TRBJ2-3
cdr3_nt: TGTGCCAGCAGCCATTCTGGACAGACGCCTTCTAGCACAGATACGCAGTATTTT
cdr3_aa: CASSHSGQTPSSTDTQYF

clone_size: many
d_call: -
cdr3_length: 17
v_call: TRBV20-1
j_call: TRBJ2-5
cdr3_nt: TGCAGTGCTAGAGATCTTCGGACACATTCTTACCAAGAGACCCAGTACTTC
cdr3_aa: CSARDLRTHSYQETQYF

clone_size: -
d_call: -
cdr3_length: 15
v_call: TRBV19
j_call: TRBJ2-2
cdr3_nt: TGTGCCAGTAGCCCCCAGGTGGGTGGCACCGGGGAGCTGTTTTTT
cdr3_aa: CASSPQVGGTGELFF

clone_size: -
d_call: -
cdr3_length: 17
v_call: TRBV10-3
j_call: TRBJ2-1
cdr3_nt: TGTGCCATCAGTGGTATCGAGGGTCTAAATTCGGCGTTTGAGCAGTTCTTC
cdr3_aa: CAISGIEGLNSAFEQFF

clone_size: -
d_call: -
cdr3_length: 14
v_call: TRBV12-3/TRBV12-4
j_call: TRBJ2-1
cdr3_nt: TGTGCCAGCAGTTTATTGGGCCCCTCCAATGAGCAGTTCTTC
cdr3_aa: CASSLLGPSNEQFF

clone_size: many
d_call: -
cdr3_length: 13
v_call: TRBV20-1
j_call: TRBJ1-2
cdr3_nt: TGCAGTGCTAGTCCGGAGGGACCCTATGGCTACACCTTC
cdr3_aa: CSASPEGPYGYTF

clone_size: many
d_call: -
cdr3_length: 12
v_call: TRBV20-1
j_call: TRBJ1-6
cdr3_nt: TGCAGTGCTAGGTTGGATAATTCACCCCTCCACTTT
cdr3_aa: CSARLDNSPLHF

clone_size: -
d_call: TRBD1
cdr3_length: 13
v_call: TRBV20-1
j_call: TRBJ2-1
cdr3_nt: TGCAGTGCTAGCGGACAGGGGAACAATGAGCAGTTCTTC
cdr3_aa: CSASGQGNNEQFF

clone_size: many
d_call: TRBD1
cdr3_length: 14
v_call: TRBV18
j_call: TRBJ2-7
cdr3_nt: TGTGCCAGCTCACCTAGCCAGGGGGCCTACGAGCAGTACTTC
cdr3_aa: CASSPSQGAYEQYF

clone_size: few
d_call: TRBD1
cdr3_length: 14
v_call: TRBV6-1
j_call: TRBJ2-7
cdr3_nt: TGTGCCAGCAGTTCGGACAGGGGGTTTCACGAGCAGTACTTC
cdr3_aa: CASSSDRGFHEQYF

clone_size: -
d_call: -
cdr3_length: 15
v_call: TRBV11-2
j_call: TRBJ1-5
cdr3_nt: TGTGCCAGCAGCTTAGGGGGCAGGATCACAGATACGCAGCATTTT
cdr3_aa: CASSLGGRITDTQHF

clone_size: -
d_call: TRBD1
cdr3_length: 14
v_call: TRBV12-3/TRBV12-4
j_call: TRBJ1-2
cdr3_nt: TGTGCCAGCAGCCGCGACAGGGGGAAGGGTGGCTACACCTTC
cdr3_aa: CASSRDRGKGGYTF

clone_size: -
d_call: TRBD2
cdr3_length: 20
v_call: TRBV11-2
j_call: TRBJ2-1
cdr3_nt: TGTGCCAGCAGCCGAAGGGGGGGGACTAGCGGATCCCCTAGGGATCATGAGCAGTTCTTC
cdr3_aa: CASSRRGGTSGSPRDHEQFF

clone_size: many
d_call: TRBD1
cdr3_length: 15
v_call: TRBV11-2
j_call: TRBJ1-4
cdr3_nt: TGTGCCAGCAGCTTAGGGACAGGAATTAATGAAAAACTGTTTTTT
cdr3_aa: CASSLGTGINEKLFF

clone_size: many
d_call: TRBD2
cdr3_length: 13
v_call: TRBV27
j_call: TRBJ2-1
cdr3_nt: TGTGCCAGCAGCGTTAGCGGGTCTAATGAGCAGTTCTTC
cdr3_aa: CASSVSGSNEQFF

clone_size: few
d_call: -
cdr3_length: 14
v_call: TRBV6-1
j_call: TRBJ2-5
cdr3_nt: TGTGCCAGCAGTGAAGAGGCGGTCTGGGAGACCCAGTACTTC
cdr3_aa: CASSEEAVWETQYF

clone_size: few
d_call: TRBD1
cdr3_length: 14
v_call: TRBV19
j_call: TRBJ1-2
cdr3_nt: TGTGCCAGTAGTGTCCGGGACAGCCCGTTCGGCTACACCTTC
cdr3_aa: CASSVRDSPFGYTF

clone_size: -
d_call: TRBD2
cdr3_length: 16
v_call: TRBV9
j_call: TRBJ2-4
cdr3_nt: TGTGCCAGCAGCGTAGGGACTAGCGGGGGGCAAAACATTCAGTACTTC
cdr3_aa: CASSVGTSGGQNIQYF

clone_size: many
d_call: TRBD1
cdr3_length: 13
v_call: TRBV2
j_call: TRBJ2-2
cdr3_nt: TGTGCCAGCAGCGGGACAGGGGCCGGGGAGCTGTTTTTT
cdr3_aa: CASSGTGAGELFF

clone_size: -
d_call: -
cdr3_length: 14
v_call: TRBV2
j_call: TRBJ2-5
cdr3_nt: TGTGCCAGCAGTGCAATTGGGGGAGAGGAGACCCAGTACTTC
cdr3_aa: CASSAIGGEETQYF

clone_size: -
d_call: TRBD2
cdr3_length: 15
v_call: TRBV11-2
j_call: TRBJ2-7
cdr3_nt: TGTGCCAGCAGCTTACGCGGCGGGAGGGCCTACGAGCAGTACTTC
cdr3_aa: CASSLRGGRAYEQYF

clone_size: many
d_call: TRBD2
cdr3_length: 13
v_call: TRBV28
j_call: TRBJ2-7
cdr3_nt: TGTGCCAGCGGCACTGGCGGGAGCTACGAGCAGTACTTC
cdr3_aa: CASGTGGSYEQYF

clone_size: few
d_call: -
cdr3_length: 15
v_call: TRBV6-4
j_call: TRBJ2-3
cdr3_nt: TGTGCCAGCAGTGAAAGACCAACTAGCACAGATACGCAGTATTTT
cdr3_aa: CASSERPTSTDTQYF

clone_size: many
d_call: -
cdr3_length: 15
v_call: TRBV18
j_call: TRBJ1-1
cdr3_nt: TGTGCCAGCTCACCACGGGTTTCAGAGAACACTGAAGCTTTCTTT
cdr3_aa: CASSPRVSENTEAFF

clone_size: many
d_call: TRBD2
cdr3_length: 15
v_call: TRBV7-9
j_call: TRBJ2-7
cdr3_nt: TGTGCCAGCAGCTTACTGGGGACTACGGCTCGCGAGCAGTACTTC
cdr3_aa: CASSLLGTTAREQYF

clone_size: many
d_call: -
cdr3_length: 14
v_call: TRBV28
j_call: TRBJ2-7
cdr3_nt: TGTGCCAGCAGTTTATACGGATCCGTCGGCGAGCAGTACTTC
cdr3_aa: CASSLYGSVGEQYF

clone_size: many
d_call: -
cdr3_length: 13
v_call: TRBV20-1
j_call: TRBJ2-7
cdr3_nt: TGCAGTGCTCCGGGACCCACAACCTACGAGCAGTACTTC
cdr3_aa: CSAPGPTTYEQYF

clone_size: many
d_call: -
cdr3_length: 14
v_call: TRBV2
j_call: TRBJ2-1
cdr3_nt: TGTGCCAGCGAGGACGGGAGCTCCTACAATGAGCAGTTCTTC
cdr3_aa: CASEDGSSYNEQFF

clone_size: many
d_call: TRBD1
cdr3_length: 14
v_call: TRBV28
j_call: TRBJ2-3
cdr3_nt: TGTGCCAGCAGACGGACAGGGTTGATAGATACGCAGTATTTT
cdr3_aa: CASRRTGLIDTQYF

clone_size: many
d_call: -
cdr3_length: 13
v_call: TRBV20-1
j_call: TRBJ1-1
cdr3_nt: TGCAGTGCCGCGCGGGACTCGAACACTGAAGCTTTCTTT
cdr3_aa: CSAARDSNTEAFF

clone_size: few
d_call: TRBD2
cdr3_length: 16
v_call: TRBV5-1
j_call: TRBJ2-3
cdr3_nt: TGCGCCAGCAGCGGTCAGGGCGGGAGGGCCACAGATACGCAGTATTTT
cdr3_aa: CASSGQGGRATDTQYF

clone_size: many
d_call: TRBD1
cdr3_length: 17
v_call: TRBV6-1
j_call: TRBJ1-2
cdr3_nt: TGTGCCAGCAGTGAAGGACAGGGGGGAAGGGGTACCGATGGCTACACCTTC
cdr3_aa: CASSEGQGGRGTDGYTF